This paragraph reports one T cell receptor beta chain. V lost 0 bases to trimming and J lost 1 base; unmatched junction nucleotides: 4. Germline CDR1 is SGDLS and CDR2 is YYNGEE. The CDR3 totals 18 residues. The repertoire was sequenced with immunoSEQ multiplex PCR; TCRdb's copy has only in-frame clones and lacks some. The sample gives 30,000 to 35,000 clones, 85% to 90% of which show up once; roughly 4.5% is in the top ten. This entry is derived from a study of T cell changes during pregnancy in multiple sclerosis. This clonotype was obtained from a female donor with multiple sclerosis, enrolled in a pregnancy study. This specimen consisted of CD8+ T cells from peripheral blood mononuclear cells, obtained after pregnancy. V and J are TRBV9 and TRBJ2-1, with 13 bases aligning to TRBD2. The CDR3 region has the DNA TGTGCCAGCAGCGTAGCACTAGCGGGGGGGCCTTCCTACAATGAGCAGTTCTTC. Protein product: CASSVALAGGPSYNEQFF.